One and the same sample provided the 7 T cell receptor beta chains below, sequenced in a study of cytomegalovirus exposure and HLA in healthy donors. 13 Jbeta primers and 60 Vbeta primers were used for the PCR. TCRdb keeps only in-frame clones here, not all; method: immunoSEQ multiplex PCR. Here the sample spans 200,000 or so clones, more than 75% being singletons. The sequencing input was PBMCs. The receptor set was obtained from a human donor in good health.

The chain uses TRBV29-1 and TRBJ2-2, with no clear D. The germline V gene has CDR1 SQVTM and CDR2 ANQGSEA. The CDR3 is made up of 13 amino acids. With 5 bases removed from V and 6 bases from J, the gap between germline ends came to 13 bases. The DNA of the CDR3 is TGCAGCGTTCAGAAAGAAGTGTCCGGGGAGCTGTTTTTT. This translates into CSVQKEVSGELFF.

The J gene is TRBJ2-3, the V gene TRBV28; D gene unclear. Germline assignment: CDR1 MDHEN and CDR2 SYDVKM. Trimming took 5 bases from V and 1 from J, leaving 10 bases between them. This CDR3 has 14 residues. The CDR3 DNA reads as TGTGCCAGCAGTAGCCCTGAGGGCACAGATACGCAGTATTTT. This translates into CASSSPEGTDTQYF.

This clone was found once. V and J are TRBV11-2 and TRBJ2-7; a weak D match, TRBD1 (5 bases). The CDR3 has 11 residues. Trimming cost V 5 bases and J 6 bases, with 8 bases left between them. The germline V gene encodes CDR1 SGHAT and CDR2 FQNNGV. The CDR3 protein is CASSQGGEQYF. In nucleotides, the CDR3 is TGTGCCAGCAGCCAGGGCGGCGAGCAGTACTTC.

Only a few counts were recorded for this clone. V gene TRBV4-1 combines with J gene TRBJ2-3; 12 positions match TRBD2. The germline CDR1 and CDR2 sequences are MGHRA and YSYEKL. The CDR3 spans 15 residues. With V trimmed by 4 bases and J by 3 bases, 2 bases remained unmatched. CDR3 region: CASSRTSGRTDTQYF. The CDR3 DNA follows: TGCGCCAGCAGCCGTACTAGCGGGAGGACAGATACGCAGTATTTT.

The J gene is TRBJ2-1, the V gene TRBV7-6, with D tentatively TRBD2 (5 bases). Trimming pared 5 bases from V and 5 bases from J, leaving 16 bases between. The CDR3 is 15 amino acids. Germline assignment: CDR1 SGHVS and CDR2 FNYEAQ. The CDR3 here is CASSPLGGYHNEQFF. The CDR3 DNA is TGTGCCAGCAGCCCGTTGGGCGGGTACCACAATGAGCAGTTCTTC.

J is TRBJ2-1 and V is TRBV7-2; 8 bases align to TRBD1. There are 15 residues in the CDR3. Germline loops: CDR1 SGHTA, CDR2 FQGNSA. The V gene end was trimmed by 4 bases and the J gene end by 8 bases; junction bases not matched to a gene: 10. The CDR3 bases are TGTGCCAGCAGCTACCGACAGGGGATATACCATGAGCAGTTCTTC. It yields the protein CASSYRQGIYHEQFF.

The rearrangement uses TRBV7-2 and TRBJ2-7; 9 nucleotides align to TRBD2. Trimming took 1 base from V and 6 from J; bases not matched to a gene: 7. The germline V gene has CDR1 SGHTA and CDR2 FQGNSA. There are 15 residues in the CDR3. Here the CDR3 DNA reads TGTGCCAGCAGCTTAGGGGCTAGCGGGACTCCCGAGCAGTACTTC. As protein: CASSLGASGTPEQYF.